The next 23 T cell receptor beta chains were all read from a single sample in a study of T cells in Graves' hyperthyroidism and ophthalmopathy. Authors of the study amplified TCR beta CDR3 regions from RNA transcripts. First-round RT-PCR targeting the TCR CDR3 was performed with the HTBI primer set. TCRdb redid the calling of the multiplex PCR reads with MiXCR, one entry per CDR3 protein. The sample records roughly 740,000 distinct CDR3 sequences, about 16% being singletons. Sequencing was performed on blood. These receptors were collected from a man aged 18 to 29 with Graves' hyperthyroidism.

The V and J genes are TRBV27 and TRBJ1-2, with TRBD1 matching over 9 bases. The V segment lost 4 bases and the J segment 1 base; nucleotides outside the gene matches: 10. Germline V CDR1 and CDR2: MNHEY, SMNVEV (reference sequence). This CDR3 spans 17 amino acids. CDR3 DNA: TGTGCCAGCAGTTCGGGACAGGGTGGATCTCTTAACTATGGCTACACCTTC. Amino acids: CASSSGQGGSLNYGYTF.

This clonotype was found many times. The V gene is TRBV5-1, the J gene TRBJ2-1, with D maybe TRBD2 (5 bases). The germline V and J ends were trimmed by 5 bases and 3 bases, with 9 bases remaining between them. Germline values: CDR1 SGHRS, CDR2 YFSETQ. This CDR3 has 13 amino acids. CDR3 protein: CASRDSVYNEQFF. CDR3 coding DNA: TGCGCCAGCAGAGATAGCGTCTACAATGAGCAGTTCTTC. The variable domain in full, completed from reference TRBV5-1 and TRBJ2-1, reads KAGVTQTPRYLIKTRGQQVTLSCSPISGHRSVSWYQQTPGQGLQFLFEYFSETQRNKGNFPGRFSGRQFSNSRSEMNVSTLELGDSALYLCASRDSVYNEQFFGPGTRLTVL.

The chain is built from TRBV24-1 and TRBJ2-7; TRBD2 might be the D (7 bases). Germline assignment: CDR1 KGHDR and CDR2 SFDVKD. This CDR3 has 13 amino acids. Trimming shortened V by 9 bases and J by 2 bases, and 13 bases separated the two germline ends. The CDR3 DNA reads TGTGCCACCTCGAAGGGGGGGCCCTACGAGCAGTACTTC. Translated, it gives CATSKGGPYEQYF.

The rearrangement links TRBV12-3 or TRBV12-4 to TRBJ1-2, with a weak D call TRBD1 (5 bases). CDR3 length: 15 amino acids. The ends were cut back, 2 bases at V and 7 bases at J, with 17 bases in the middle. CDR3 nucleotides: TGTGCCAGCAGTTTAACACCCCAGGGTGGCTGTGGCTACACCTTC. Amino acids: CASSLTPQGGCGYTF.

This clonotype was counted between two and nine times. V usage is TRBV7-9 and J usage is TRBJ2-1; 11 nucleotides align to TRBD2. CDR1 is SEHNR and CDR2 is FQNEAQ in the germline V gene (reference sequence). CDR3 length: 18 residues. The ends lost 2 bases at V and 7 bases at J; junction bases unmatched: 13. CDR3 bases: TGTGCCAGCAGCTTATGGGTAGCGGGAGGGCCAAGAATAAATGAGCAGTTCTTC. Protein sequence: CASSLWVAGGPRINEQFF.

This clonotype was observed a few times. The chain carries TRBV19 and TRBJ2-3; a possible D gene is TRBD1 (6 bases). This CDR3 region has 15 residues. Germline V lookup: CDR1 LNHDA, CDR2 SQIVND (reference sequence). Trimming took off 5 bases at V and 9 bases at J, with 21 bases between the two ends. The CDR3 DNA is TGTGCCAGTAGTGGAGGACAGCTTAGGGGCATAACGCAGTATTTT. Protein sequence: CASSGGQLRGITQYF.

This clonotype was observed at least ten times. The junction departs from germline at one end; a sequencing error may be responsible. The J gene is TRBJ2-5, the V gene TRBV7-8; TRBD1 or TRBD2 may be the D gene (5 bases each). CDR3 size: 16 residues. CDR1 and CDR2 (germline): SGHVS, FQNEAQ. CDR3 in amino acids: CASSLTSDLTPRRGDF. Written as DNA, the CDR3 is TGTGCCAGCAGCTTAACCAGCGACTTGACCCCCAGGAGAGGGGACTTC.

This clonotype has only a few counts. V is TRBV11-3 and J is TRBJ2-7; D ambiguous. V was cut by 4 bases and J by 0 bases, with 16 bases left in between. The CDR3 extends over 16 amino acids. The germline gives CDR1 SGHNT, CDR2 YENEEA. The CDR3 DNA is TGTGCCAGCAGCTCCTCCCGGGCCGGCTACTCCTACGAGCAGTACTTC. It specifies CASSSSRAGYSYEQYF.

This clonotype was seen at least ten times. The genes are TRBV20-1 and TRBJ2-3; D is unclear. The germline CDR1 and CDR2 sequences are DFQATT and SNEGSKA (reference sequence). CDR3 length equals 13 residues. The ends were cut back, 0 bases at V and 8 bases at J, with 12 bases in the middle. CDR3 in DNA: TGCAGTGCTAGAGATCAAGGTTTTGGTACGCAGTATTTT. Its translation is CSARDQGFGTQYF.

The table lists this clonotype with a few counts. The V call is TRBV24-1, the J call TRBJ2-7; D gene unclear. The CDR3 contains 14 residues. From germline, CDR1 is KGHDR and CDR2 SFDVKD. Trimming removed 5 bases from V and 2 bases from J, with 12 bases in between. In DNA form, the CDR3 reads TGTGCCACCAGTGTGTCGGCGCCCCCCTACGAGCAGTACTTC. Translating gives CATSVSAPPYEQYF.

CDR3 nucleotides: TGTGCCAGCAGCCAAGGGTCAAGAGGGGTTGCTGGAAACACCATATATTTT. Encoded protein: CASSQGSRGVAGNTIYF. The chain uses TRBV4-2 and TRBJ1-3; D might be TRBD1 (5 bases). Germline CDR1 and CDR2: LGHNA and YNFKEQ. CDR3 length: 17 amino acids. Trimming pared 1 base from V and 2 bases from J, leaving 15 bases between.

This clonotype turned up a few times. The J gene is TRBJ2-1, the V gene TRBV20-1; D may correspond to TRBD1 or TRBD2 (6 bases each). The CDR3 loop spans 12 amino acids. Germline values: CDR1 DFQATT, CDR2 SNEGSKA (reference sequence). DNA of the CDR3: TGCAGCGGAGGGGGGTTCTACAATGAGCAGTTCTTC. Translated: CSGGGFYNEQFF.

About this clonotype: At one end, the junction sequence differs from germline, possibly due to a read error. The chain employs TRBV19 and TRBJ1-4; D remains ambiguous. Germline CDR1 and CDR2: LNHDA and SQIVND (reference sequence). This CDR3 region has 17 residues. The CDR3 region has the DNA TGTGCCAGTAGACCAAGAGCGCACCTTGCAACTAATGAAAAACCGTTTTTT. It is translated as CASRPRAHLATNEKPFF.

The CDR3 DNA is TGCAGTGCTAGAGTCGGGACCCCTGGTCAGCCCCAGCATTTT. Its protein product is CSARVGTPGQPQHF. The rearrangement joins TRBV20-1 to TRBJ1-5; TRBD1 is a possible D gene (5 bases). V lost 1 base, J lost 6 bases, and 13 bases lay in between. CDR3 length: 14 amino acids. Per the germline V gene, CDR1 is DFQATT and CDR2 is SNEGSKA (reference sequence).

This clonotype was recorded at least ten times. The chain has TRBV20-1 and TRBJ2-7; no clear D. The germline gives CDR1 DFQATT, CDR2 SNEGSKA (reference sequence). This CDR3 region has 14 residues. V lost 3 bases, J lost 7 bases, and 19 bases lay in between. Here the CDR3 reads CSARHGTLLGEQYF. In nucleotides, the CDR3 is TGCAGTGCTAGGCACGGCACGCTCCTCGGGGAGCAGTACTTC.

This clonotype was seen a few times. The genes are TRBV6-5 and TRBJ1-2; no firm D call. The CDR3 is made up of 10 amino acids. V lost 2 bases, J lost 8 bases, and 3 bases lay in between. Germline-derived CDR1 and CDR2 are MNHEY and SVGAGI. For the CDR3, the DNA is TGTGCCAGCAGTTACGCCGGCTACACCTTC. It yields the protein CASSYAGYTF.

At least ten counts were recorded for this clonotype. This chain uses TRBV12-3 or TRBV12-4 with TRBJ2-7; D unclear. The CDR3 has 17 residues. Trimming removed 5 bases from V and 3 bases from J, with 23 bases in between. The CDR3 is CASSPTTLGSPHYEQYF. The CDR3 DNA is TGTGCCAGCAGTCCTACCACCTTGGGGTCCCCGCACTACGAGCAGTACTTC.

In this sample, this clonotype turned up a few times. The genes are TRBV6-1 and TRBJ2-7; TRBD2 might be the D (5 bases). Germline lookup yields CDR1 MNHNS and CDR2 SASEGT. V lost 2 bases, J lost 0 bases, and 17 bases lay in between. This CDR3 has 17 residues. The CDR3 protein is CASSESFGVLSSYEQYF. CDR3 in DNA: TGTGCCAGCAGTGAAAGTTTCGGGGTCCTGAGCTCCTACGAGCAGTACTTC.

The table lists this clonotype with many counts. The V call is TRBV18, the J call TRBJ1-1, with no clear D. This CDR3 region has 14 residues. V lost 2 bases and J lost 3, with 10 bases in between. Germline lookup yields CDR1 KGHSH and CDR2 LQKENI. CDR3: CASSPSRGYTEAFF. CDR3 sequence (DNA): TGTGCCAGCTCACCATCACGGGGATACACTGAAGCTTTCTTT.

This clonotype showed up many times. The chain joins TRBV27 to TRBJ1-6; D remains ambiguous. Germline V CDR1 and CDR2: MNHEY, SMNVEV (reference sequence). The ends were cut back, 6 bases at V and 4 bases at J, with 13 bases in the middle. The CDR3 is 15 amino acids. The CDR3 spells CASSPSGSYNSPLHF. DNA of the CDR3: TGTGCCAGCAGCCCCTCGGGGTCGTATAATTCACCCCTCCACTTT.

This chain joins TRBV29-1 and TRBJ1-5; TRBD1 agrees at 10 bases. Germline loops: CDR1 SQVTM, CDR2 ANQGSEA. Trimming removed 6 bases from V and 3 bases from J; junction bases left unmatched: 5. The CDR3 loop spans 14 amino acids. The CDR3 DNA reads TGCAGCGTCCGGACAGGGGGTCCCAATCAGCCCCAGCATTTT. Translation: CSVRTGGPNQPQHF.

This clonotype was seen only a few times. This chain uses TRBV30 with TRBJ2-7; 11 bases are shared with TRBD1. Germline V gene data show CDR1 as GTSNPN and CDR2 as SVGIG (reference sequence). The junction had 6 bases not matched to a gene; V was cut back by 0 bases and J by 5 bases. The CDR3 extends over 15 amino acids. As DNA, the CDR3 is TGTGCCTGGAGTGTACGGAGGACAGGGGGCAACGAGCAGTACTTC. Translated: CAWSVRRTGGNEQYF.

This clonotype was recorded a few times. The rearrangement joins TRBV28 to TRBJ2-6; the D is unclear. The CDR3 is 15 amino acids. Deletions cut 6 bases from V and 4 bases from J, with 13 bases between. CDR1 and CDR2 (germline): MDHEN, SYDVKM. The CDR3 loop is CASSSLGLGANVLTF. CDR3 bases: TGTGCCAGCAGCTCTCTGGGGTTAGGGGCCAACGTCCTGACTTTC.